This T cell receptor (beta chain) originates from a study of shared clonotypes between healthy human individuals. Measured with immunoSEQ multiplex PCR; TCRdb has only the in-frame clones, and not every one. The table has about 990,000 clones, 75% to 85% seen once. Germline V CDR1 and CDR2: MDHEN, SYDVKM. The CDR3 has 14 amino acids. V was trimmed by 10 bases and J by 0 bases, leaving 16 bases between them. The sequence was collected from a man aged 18 to 29 in good health. Some clones in this sample may be carry-over from other donors' samples. Source material: memory CD4+ T cells from PBMCs. The sample's subset: CD45RA-negative fraction. This rearrangement joins TRBV28 to TRBJ2-7; maybe TRBD1 (6 bases). The CDR3 region is CATWGTSFSYEQYF. The DNA for the CDR3 is TGTGCCACCTGGGGGACATCCTTCTCCTACGAGCAGTACTTC.